The entry below describes one T cell receptor beta chain. CDR1 KGHDR and CDR2 SFDVKD come from the germline V gene. The CDR3 totals 15 residues. Trimming stripped 6 bases from V and 0 bases from J, with 11 bases between. The data were obtained in a study of T cell responses to AZD1222 COVID-19 vaccine. The repertoire was sequenced with immunoSEQ multiplex PCR; TCRdb's copy has only in-frame clones and lacks some. The sample has over 120,000 clones; roughly 94% are singletons. The rearrangement uses TRBV24-1 and TRBJ1-3; possibly TRBD1 for D (6 bases). This sample comprised peripheral blood, obtained on day 0 of AZD1222 vaccination. This TCR came from an adult in good health. The CDR3 protein is CATSMGGSSGNTIYF. CDR3 sequence (DNA): TGTGCCACCAGTATGGGGGGCAGCTCTGGAAACACCATATATTTT.